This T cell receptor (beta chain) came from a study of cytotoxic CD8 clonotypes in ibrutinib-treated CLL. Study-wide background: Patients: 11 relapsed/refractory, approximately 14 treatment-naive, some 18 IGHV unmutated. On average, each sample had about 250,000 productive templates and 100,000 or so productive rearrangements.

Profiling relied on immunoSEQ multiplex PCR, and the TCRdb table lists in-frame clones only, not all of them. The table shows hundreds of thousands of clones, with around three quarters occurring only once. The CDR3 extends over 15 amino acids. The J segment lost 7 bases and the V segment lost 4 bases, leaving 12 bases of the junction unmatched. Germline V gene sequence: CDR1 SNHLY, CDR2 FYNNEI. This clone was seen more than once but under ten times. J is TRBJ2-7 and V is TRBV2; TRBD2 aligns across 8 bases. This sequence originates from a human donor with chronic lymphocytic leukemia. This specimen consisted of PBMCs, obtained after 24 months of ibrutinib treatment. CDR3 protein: CASSGSAGERNEQYF. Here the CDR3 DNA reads TGTGCCAGCAGTGGCTCAGCGGGAGAGAGGAATGAGCAGTACTTC.